This TCR beta chain was obtained from a study of spatial heterogeneity in lung cancer. General study findings and limits: Expanded tumor TCRs that were ubiquitous appeared in blood more at resection than follow-up.

Germline CDR1 and CDR2: SQVTM and ANQGSEA. V lost 4 bases, J lost 4 bases, and 16 bases lay in between. The CDR3 consists of 14 residues. This clonotype was observed at least ten times. Its antigen is not known. Stated time point: sample taken at primary tumor resection. Unsorted whole RNA of tumor, nontumor lung or frozen PBMC was sequenced. Donors were about 70 untreated early-stage non-small cell lung cancer patients. From the 5' RACE reads, TCRdb called clonotypes with MiXCR, one entry per CDR3 protein. Of approximately 81,000 distinct CDR3 sequences detected, roughly 13% appear once; the ten largest clones hold around 4.3%.

This clonotype originated in a male donor with early-stage non-small cell lung cancer. This chain links TRBV29-1 with TRBJ1-1; no reliable D call. The sample consisted of PBMCs, taken at surgery. In DNA form, the CDR3 reads TGCAGCGTTGTTCGGGCAGGCTCGTTCACTGAAGCTTTCTTT. Encoded protein: CSVVRAGSFTEAFF.